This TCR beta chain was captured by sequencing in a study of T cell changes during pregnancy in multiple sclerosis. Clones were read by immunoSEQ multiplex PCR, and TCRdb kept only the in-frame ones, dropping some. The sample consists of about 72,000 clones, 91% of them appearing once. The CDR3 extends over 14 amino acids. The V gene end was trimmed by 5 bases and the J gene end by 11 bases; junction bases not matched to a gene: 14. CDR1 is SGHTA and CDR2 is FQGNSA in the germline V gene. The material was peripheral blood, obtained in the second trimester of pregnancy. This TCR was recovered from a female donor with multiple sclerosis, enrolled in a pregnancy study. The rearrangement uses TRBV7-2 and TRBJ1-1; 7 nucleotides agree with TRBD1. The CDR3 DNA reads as TGTGCCAGCAGCCCTAGCGGGCAGGGGGGATCGGCTTTCTTT. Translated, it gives CASSPSGQGGSAFF.